One sample yielded the 21 T cell receptor beta chains listed below, sequenced in a study of regulatory T cells in long-lasting Graves disease. CDR3-region Arm-PCR and iRepertoire HTBI primers produced the TCR beta libraries. TCRdb fed the multiplex PCR reads into MiXCR, producing one record per CDR3 protein. This table holds 360,000 or so distinct CDR3 sequences, roughly 23% found once. The time point is: persistent/refractory GD, antithyroid drugs over 5 years with positive TRAb. Extracted PBMC RNA gave rise to the TCR library. Sequences were derived from peripheral blood mononuclear cells (PBMCs), sampled when the disease was refractory, from a patient treated with antithyroid drugs. The source is a woman aged 35 to 49 with Graves disease.

This clonotype was counted at least ten times. V and J are TRBV12-3 or TRBV12-4 and TRBJ1-2; D may be TRBD1 (5 bases). Trimming stripped 3 bases from V and 4 bases from J, with 9 bases between. This CDR3 comprises 13 residues. The CDR3 here is CASSFLRAYGYTF. Here the CDR3 DNA reads TGTGCCAGCAGTTTTCTCAGGGCCTATGGCTACACCTTC.

This clonotype was counted many times. CDR3 amino acids: CASSFASGSKNEQYF. The CDR3 nucleotides are TGCGCCAGCAGCTTCGCTAGCGGGAGTAAGAACGAGCAGTACTTC. The V call is TRBV5-1, the J call TRBJ2-7; TRBD2 matches at 10 bases. The CDR3 contains 15 residues. J lost 5 bases, V lost 2 bases, and 7 bases had no gene match. Germline CDR1 SGHRS, CDR2 YFSETQ.

In its sample, this clonotype was seen a few times. The DNA of the CDR3 is TGTGCCAGCAGCGTGTGGGGTTCTCACCATGGCTACACCTTC. The encoded protein is CASSVWGSHHGYTF. The chain links TRBV5-5 to TRBJ1-2; no firm D call. The V gene lost 4 bases and the J gene lost 6 bases, with 16 bases spanning the gap. CDR3 length equals 14 residues. Germline V gene data show CDR1 as SGHKS and CDR2 as YYEKEE (reference sequence). Supplemented by reference TRBV5-5 and TRBJ1-2, the full variable domain reads DAGVTQSPTHLIKTRGQQVTLRCSPISGHKSVSWYQQVLGQGPQFIFQYYEKEERGRGNFPDRFSARQFPNYSSELNVNALLLGDSALYLCASSVWGSHHGYTFGSGTRLTVV.

This clonotype was recorded many times. Relative to the germline gene, one junction end is altered; a read error may explain this. Here the CDR3 DNA reads TGTGCCAGCAGCCTCGATGGGGGAACTGAAGCTTTCTTT. Encoded protein: CASSLDGGTEAFF. The rearrangement joins TRBV5-1 to TRBJ1-1, with D possibly matching TRBD1 (5 bases). Germline V lookup: CDR1 SGHRS, CDR2 YFSETQ. This CDR3 has 13 amino acids.

This clonotype was detected a few times. V and J are TRBV20-1 and TRBJ1-1, with no clear D. V was cut by 1 base and J by 1 base, with 7 bases left in between. Germline assignment: CDR1 DFQATT and CDR2 SNEGSKA (reference sequence). The CDR3 spans 13 residues. DNA of the CDR3: TGCAGTGCTAGAGGGGGAGCGAACACTGAAGCTTTCTTT. This sequence encodes CSARGGANTEAFF.

The chain recombines TRBV30 with TRBJ1-4; 7 nucleotides align to TRBD1. The CDR3 length is 15 residues. Germline loops: CDR1 GTSNPN, CDR2 SVGIG (reference sequence). V gave up 3 bases and J gave up 6 bases; unmatched junction bases: 10. In DNA, the CDR3 is TGTGCCTGGAGCCTTGGGACAGCTCTAGATGAAAAACTGTTTTTT. It codes for CAWSLGTALDEKLFF.

This clonotype was detected ten times or more. V gene TRBV5-5 combines with J gene TRBJ2-5; the D gene is possibly TRBD2 (6 bases). Trimming pared 3 bases from V and 5 bases from J, leaving 14 bases between. The CDR3 is 14 residues long. Germline CDR1 and CDR2: SGHKS and YYEKEE (reference sequence). The CDR3 region has the DNA TGTGCCAGCAGCTCGCCGACTAGTGCGGAGACCCAGTACTTC. Translation gives CASSSPTSAETQYF.

CDR3 in amino acids: CASSLGDLTTDTQYF. The CDR3 DNA reads TGTGCCAGCAGTTTGGGAGACTTGACCACAGATACGCAGTATTTT. V is TRBV28 and J is TRBJ2-3, with D tentatively TRBD2 (5 bases). CDR1 and CDR2 (germline): MDHEN, SYDVKM. The CDR3 runs 15 residues. V was cut by 3 bases and J by 2 bases, with 12 bases left in between. Full variable domain (outside the CDR3, taken from reference TRBV28 and TRBJ2-3): DVKVTQSSRYLVKRTGEKVFLECVQDMDHENMFWYRQDPGLGLRLIYFSYDVKMKEKGDIPEGYSVSREKKERFSLILESASTNQTSMYLCASSLGDLTTDTQYFGPGTRLTVL.

V usage is TRBV7-9 and J usage is TRBJ1-1, with D perhaps TRBD1 (5 bases). This CDR3 has 12 residues. Trimming pared 6 bases from V and 1 base from J, leaving 6 bases between. Germline V gene data show CDR1 as SEHNR and CDR2 as FQNEAQ (reference sequence). In nucleotides, the CDR3 is TGTGCCAGCAGAGGGACGAACACTGAAGCTTTCTTT. Its protein product is CASRGTNTEAFF.

CDR3 nucleotide sequence: TGTGCCAGTAGTTCATGGACAGGGAGGATTTACGAGCAGTACTTC. Translation: CASSSWTGRIYEQYF. The gene calls are TRBV19 and TRBJ2-7; 8 nucleotides match TRBD1. CDR1 and CDR2 from the germline V gene are LNHDA and SQIVND (reference sequence). This CDR3 is 15 amino acids long. After removal of 5 bases from V and 4 bases from J, the junction contained 10 bases not matched to a gene.

This clonotype has a count of ten or more. V is TRBV18 and J is TRBJ2-5; 7 positions match TRBD1. Germline CDR1 reads KGHSH; CDR2 reads LQKENI. With V trimmed by 5 bases and J by 0 bases, 9 bases remained unmatched. This CDR3 has 16 residues. CDR3 DNA sequence: TGTGCCAGCTCATCTCGGGACAGACGGTACCAAGAGACCCAGTACTTC. This encodes CASSSRDRRYQETQYF.

This clonotype was observed many times. The J gene is TRBJ1-6, the V gene TRBV6-5, with D tentatively TRBD1 (5 bases). V gave up 4 bases and J gave up 8 bases, with 15 bases separating them. Germline CDR1 reads MNHEY; CDR2 reads SVGAGI. The CDR3 has 15 amino acids. CDR3 nucleotides: TGTGCCAGCAGTTTTTGGGAGACGGGGGATTCACCCCTCCACTTT. Its translation: CASSFWETGDSPLHF.

This clonotype was recorded a few times. V usage is TRBV27 and J usage is TRBJ2-3, with D possibly matching TRBD1 (5 bases). V gave up 3 bases and J gave up 2 bases, with 12 bases separating them. The CDR3 length is 15 residues. Germline CDR1 MNHEY, CDR2 SMNVEV (reference sequence). CDR3 region: CASSLAGFFTDTQYF. The CDR3 bases are TGTGCCAGCAGTTTGGCAGGGTTCTTCACAGATACGCAGTATTTT.

The chain carries TRBV19 and TRBJ1-5, with D hard to call. CDR1 LNHDA and CDR2 SQIVND come from the germline V gene (reference sequence). The CDR3 runs to 13 residues. V dropped 3 bases and J dropped 7 bases, with 10 bases sitting between them. The CDR3, as DNA: TGTGCCAGTAGTATGTTGAAGGGCCAGCCCCAGCATTTT. Its translation: CASSMLKGQPQHF. The full variable domain, in which reference TRBV19 and TRBJ1-5 provide the parts outside the CDR3, is DGGITQSPKYLFRKEGQNVTLSCEQNLNHDAMYWYRQDPGQGLRLIYYSQIVNDFQKGDIAEGYSVSREKKESFPLTVTSAQKNPTAFYLCASSMLKGQPQHFGDGTRLSIL.

This clonotype was recorded many times. V and J are TRBV28 and TRBJ2-7; 9 positions agree with TRBD2. CDR3 length: 13 amino acids. Per the germline V gene, CDR1 is MDHEN and CDR2 is SYDVKM. With 8 bases clipped from V and 0 bases from J, the junction kept 2 bases outside the gene matches. CDR3 nucleotides: TGTGCCAGCCTTAGCGGGAGCTCCTACGAGCAGTACTTC. Translated: CASLSGSSYEQYF.

There are a few counts of this clonotype. The chain uses TRBV24-1 and TRBJ2-5; possible D gene TRBD2, 6 bases. From germline, CDR1 is KGHDR and CDR2 SFDVKD. V lost 6 bases to trimming and J lost 0 bases, with 13 bases between them. CDR3 length: 15 residues. This CDR3 is CATSPRLAHQETQYF. CDR3 bases: TGTGCCACCAGTCCGAGGCTAGCGCACCAAGAGACCCAGTACTTC.

This clonotype appeared many times. The rearrangement links TRBV2 to TRBJ1-2, with D tentatively TRBD1 (5 bases). Germline V gene data show CDR1 as SNHLY and CDR2 as FYNNEI. The V end was cut by 8 bases, the J end by 7 bases, with 17 bases between. The CDR3 contains 13 residues. The CDR3 DNA reads TGTGCCAGCCAGGCAGGGCGAGAAGGTGGCTACACCTTC. Residues: CASQAGREGGYTF.

Ten or more counts support this clonotype. J is TRBJ1-2 and V is TRBV12-3 or TRBV12-4; D may be TRBD1 (5 bases). This CDR3 spans 13 amino acids. The ends were cut back, 6 bases at V and 3 bases at J, with 11 bases in the middle. CDR3 bases: TGTGCCAGCAGCTCCGGGACCTACTATGGCTACACCTTC. It is translated as CASSSGTYYGYTF.

This clonotype was seen ten or more times. The rearrangement uses TRBV6-1 and TRBJ2-3; the D is unclear. V dropped 6 bases and J dropped 1 base, with 8 bases sitting between them. The CDR3 is 13 amino acids. The germline gives CDR1 MNHNS, CDR2 SASEGT. CDR3 DNA sequence: TGTGCCAGCAGCGATGGAGGCACAGATACGCAGTATTTT. Its protein product is CASSDGGTDTQYF.

This clonotype occurred many times. V gene TRBV28 combines with J gene TRBJ2-7; the match to TRBD1 covers 7 bases. Germline V gives CDR1 MDHEN, CDR2 SYDVKM. The CDR3 length is 16 residues. The J segment lost 2 bases and the V segment lost 4 bases, leaving 11 bases of the junction unmatched. The CDR3 here is CASSYTLGTETYEQYF. The DNA of the CDR3 is TGTGCCAGCAGTTATACGCTTGGGACAGAAACCTACGAGCAGTACTTC.

On this clonotype: A read error may be the cause here, since a much bigger clone is one base away. The chain employs TRBV2 and TRBJ2-7, with 9 bases that match TRBD2. Germline V lookup: CDR1 SNHLY, CDR2 FYNNEI. The CDR3 runs to 15 residues. The CDR3 nucleotides are TGTGCCAGCAGAGAAGAGGCGGGAGGGCTCTACGAGCAGTACTTC. Translation gives CASREEAGGLYEQYF.